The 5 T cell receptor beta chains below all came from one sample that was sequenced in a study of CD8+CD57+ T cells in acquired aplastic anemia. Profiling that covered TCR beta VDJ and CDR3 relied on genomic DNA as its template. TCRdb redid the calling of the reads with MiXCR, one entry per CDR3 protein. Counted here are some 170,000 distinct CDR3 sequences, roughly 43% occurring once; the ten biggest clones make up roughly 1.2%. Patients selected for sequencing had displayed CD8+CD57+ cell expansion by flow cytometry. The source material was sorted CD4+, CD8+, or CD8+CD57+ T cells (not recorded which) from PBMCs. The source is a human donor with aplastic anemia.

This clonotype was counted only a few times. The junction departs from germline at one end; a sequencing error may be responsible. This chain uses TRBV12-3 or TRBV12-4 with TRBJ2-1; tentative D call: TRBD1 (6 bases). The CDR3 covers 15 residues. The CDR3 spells CASSLGGRSYDEQFF. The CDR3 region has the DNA TGTGCCAGCAGTTTAGGGGGGCGCTCCTACGATGAGCAGTTCTTC.

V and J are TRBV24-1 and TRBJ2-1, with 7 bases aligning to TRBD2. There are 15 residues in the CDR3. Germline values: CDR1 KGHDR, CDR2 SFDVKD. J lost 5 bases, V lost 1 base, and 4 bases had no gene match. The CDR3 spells CATSDFAGVDNEQFF. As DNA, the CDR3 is TGTGCCACCAGTGATTTCGCGGGAGTAGACAATGAGCAGTTCTTC.

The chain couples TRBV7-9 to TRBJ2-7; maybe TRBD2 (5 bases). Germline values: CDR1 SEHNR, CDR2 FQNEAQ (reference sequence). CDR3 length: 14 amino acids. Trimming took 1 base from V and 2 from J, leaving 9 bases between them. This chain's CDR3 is CASSLVASTYEQYF. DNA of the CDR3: TGTGCCAGCAGCTTAGTAGCGTCCACCTACGAGCAGTACTTC.

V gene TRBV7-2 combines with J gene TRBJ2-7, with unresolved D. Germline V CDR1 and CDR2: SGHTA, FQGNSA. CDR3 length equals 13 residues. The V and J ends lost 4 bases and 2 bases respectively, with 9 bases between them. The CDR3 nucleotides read TGTGCCAGCAGCTCCCAGTCCCCCTACGAGCAGTACTTC. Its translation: CASSSQSPYEQYF. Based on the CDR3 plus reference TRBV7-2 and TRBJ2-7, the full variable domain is GAGVSQSPSNKVTEKGKDVELRCDPISGHTALYWYRQSLGQGLEFLIYFQGNSAPDKSGLPSDRFSAERTGGSVSTLTIQRTQQEDSAVYLCASSSQSPYEQYFGPGTRLTVT.

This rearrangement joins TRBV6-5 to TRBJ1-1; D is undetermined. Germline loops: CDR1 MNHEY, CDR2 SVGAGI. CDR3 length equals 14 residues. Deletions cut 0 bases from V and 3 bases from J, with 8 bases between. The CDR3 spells CASSYSPRDTEAFF. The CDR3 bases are TGTGCCAGCAGTTACTCGCCAAGGGACACTGAAGCTTTCTTT.